This T cell receptor (beta chain) stems from a study of cytomegalovirus exposure and HLA in healthy donors. For the study at large: From roughly 180 million T cells, an earlier analysis saw approximately 110 million unique TCR beta sequences. Study results and caveats: As confirmed in vitro, three CMV-associated chains were specific for CMV antigens. The likely origin of a cluster of highly shared sequence variants was a sequencing artifact.

This PCR relied on a set of 60 Vbeta primers and 13 Jbeta primers. The table came from immunoSEQ multiplex PCR; TCRdb's copy has only in-frame clones and leaves some out. The profile shows some 150,000 clones, over 80% of them singletons. This clone was detected once. Antigen unknown. Germline V lookup: CDR1 LGHNA, CDR2 YNFKEQ. The length of the CDR3 is 15 residues. The ends were cut back, 0 bases at V and 6 bases at J, with 11 bases in the middle. The chain joins TRBV4-2 to TRBJ2-2; D not certain. Sequencing used PBMCs. The TCR was taken from a woman in her fifties or sixties in good health and CMV-seropositive. CDR3 nucleotides: TGTGCCAGCAGCCAAGATAGGAGTTTCGCCGGGGAGCTGTTTTTT. The encoded protein is CASSQDRSFAGELFF.